This T cell receptor beta chain stems from a study of blood T cell dynamics during melanoma immunotherapy. The CDR3 contains 16 residues. The V gene lost 1 base and the J gene lost 6 bases, with 15 bases spanning the gap. CDR1 is SGHNT and CDR2 is YENEEA in the germline V gene. The time point was: week 3, after first cycle of checkpoint inhibitor. Sampling occurred pretreatment (T0) and at week 3 (W3), after cycle one of checkpoint blockade. At 12 weeks after first infusion, RECIST 1.1 defined response for most patients. No patient had earlier systemic cancer treatment, concurrent immunosuppressants, or another active cancer. Repertoires were generated with immunoSEQ multiplex PCR, while TCRdb's copy carries only in-frame clones and drops some. The table records roughly 12,000 clones, about 88% of them present only once.

The source material was blood, sampled from a patient treated with checkpoint blockade. The receptor's source is a human donor with melanoma. This sequence joins TRBV11-3 and TRBJ2-2; D unresolved. The CDR3 reads CASSLAGSQNPGELFF. The CDR3 DNA is TGTGCCAGCAGCTTAGCCGGGTCCCAAAACCCCGGGGAGCTGTTTTTT.